The 5 T cell receptor beta chains below were found in one sample sequenced in a study of intratumoral heterogeneity in liver cancer. TCRdb keeps only in-frame clones here, not all; method: immunoSEQ multiplex PCR. The data show tens of thousands of clones, around two thirds seen once. The sample in question was tumor-adjacent normal tissue, obtained before any cancer treatment. These receptors came from a woman aged 70-85 years with hepatocellular carcinoma.

This chain connects TRBV5-1 to TRBJ2-5, with unresolved D. The CDR3 extends over 13 amino acids. Between the trimmed V and J ends, which lost 1 base and 2 bases, there was a span of 6 bases. The V gene's germline CDR1 is SGHRS and CDR2 YFSETQ. The DNA for the CDR3 is TGCGCCAGCAGCTTGACAGCGCAAGAGACCCAGTACTTC. This encodes CASSLTAQETQYF.

This clone was found once. V usage is TRBV5-1 and J usage is TRBJ1-2; 7 nucleotides match TRBD1. This CDR3 comprises 14 residues. Trimming took 4 bases from V and 3 from J; bases not matched to a gene: 6. Germline CDR1 is SGHRS and CDR2 is YFSETQ. The CDR3 is CASSPWTGDYGYTF. The CDR3 DNA is TGCGCCAGCAGCCCATGGACAGGCGACTATGGCTACACCTTC.

This clone has a single count. The genes are TRBV30 and TRBJ1-6; TRBD1 might be the D (5 bases). Germline assignment: CDR1 GTSNPN and CDR2 SVGIG (reference sequence). The V and J ends lost 4 bases and 6 bases respectively, with 19 bases between them. The CDR3 is made up of 16 amino acids. DNA of the CDR3: TGTGCCTGGACTGACGGGGGAGCGGTTTCTAATTCACCCCTCCACTTT. Its protein product is CAWTDGGAVSNSPLHF.

In its sample, this clone is medium-sized. The chain carries TRBV28 and TRBJ2-1; 11 bases fit TRBD2. The junction had 6 bases not matched to a gene; V was cut back by 2 bases and J by 9 bases. CDR1 is MDHEN, CDR2 SYDVKM, per germline. There are 15 residues in the CDR3. CDR3 in amino acids: CASSLGLAGGFEQFF. As DNA, the CDR3 is TGTGCCAGCAGTTTAGGGTTAGCGGGAGGGTTTGAGCAGTTCTTC.

The chain is built from TRBV12-5 and TRBJ2-2, with 7 bases lining up with TRBD1. Germline V gene data show CDR1 as LGHNT and CDR2 as FRNRAP. Losses at the gene ends were 2 bases for V and 4 bases for J; bases not matched to a gene: 7. This CDR3 region has 16 residues. CDR3 nucleotide sequence: TGTGCTAGTGGTTTGTTTACAGGGGTGATCACCGGGGAGCTGTTTTTT. It yields the protein CASGLFTGVITGELFF.